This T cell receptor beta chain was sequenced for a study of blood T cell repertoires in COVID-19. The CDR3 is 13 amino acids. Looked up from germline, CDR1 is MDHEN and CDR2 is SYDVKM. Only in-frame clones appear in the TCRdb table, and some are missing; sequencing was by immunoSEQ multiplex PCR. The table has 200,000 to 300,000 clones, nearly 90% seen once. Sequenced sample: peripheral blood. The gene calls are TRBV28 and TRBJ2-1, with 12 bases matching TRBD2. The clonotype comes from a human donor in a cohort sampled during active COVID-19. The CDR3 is CATGLAGNNEQFF. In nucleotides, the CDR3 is TGTGCAACCGGACTAGCGGGGAACAATGAGCAGTTCTTC.